This T cell receptor (beta chain) was sequenced for a study of chemoradiotherapy in HPV16-positive cancers. A note on this clone: What it binds is not known.

Notes on the study in general: HPV-specific T cells were functionally defined from only two HPV16-positive patients.

This CDR3 is built from 14 residues. Germline CDR1 SGHDT, CDR2 YYEEEE. After removal of 4 bases from V and 6 bases from J, the junction contained 9 bases not matched to a gene. Repertoires were generated with immunoSEQ multiplex PCR, while TCRdb's copy carries only in-frame clones and drops some. The sample has 1,500 to 2,000 clones; more than 75% are singletons. The starting material was tumor tissue, obtained from a patient who underwent chemoradiotherapy. The V and J genes are TRBV5-6 and TRBJ1-2, with 7 nucleotides matching TRBD1. The sequence came from a human donor with HPV-associated anogenital cancer. The CDR3 DNA reads as TGTGCCAGCAGCACGCTAGGACAGGCTGATGGCTACACCTTC. It translates to CASSTLGQADGYTF.